The 4 T cell receptor beta chains below were found in one sample sequenced in a study of response to subunit inactivated influenza vaccine listed by TCRdb under 2018. Library prep was done by RT-PCR. TCRdb shows the sequencer as Illumina HiSeq 2500. The raw public data were reprocessed by TCRdb itself: fastp quality trimming at Q25, MiXCR clonotype calling, in-frame beta chains only. Here each entry gathers all rows of one CDR3 protein and keeps the most common genes and DNA. The sample profile shows 650,000 to 800,000 distinct CDR3 sequences; 18% of them were found once. The top ten hold about a tenth of the sample. Sequencing used PBMCs from blood, obtained less than 6 days after vaccination. The source of these receptors is a middle-aged man who received an inactivated influenza vaccine. Donor details come from another sample of the same person, matched by shared clones.

The CDR3 DNA reads TGTGCCACCATGGAACGGGGGAGCCTCGAGCAGTACTTC. Its protein product is CATMERGSLEQYF. The chain couples TRBV6-2 or TRBV6-3 to TRBJ2-7; D is perhaps TRBD2 (6 bases). V was cut by 10 bases and J by 6 bases, with 19 bases left in between. CDR3 length: 13 residues. Germline CDR1 and CDR2: MNHEY and SVGEGT.

The chain carries TRBV28 and TRBJ2-3, with D possibly being TRBD2 (6 bases). The CDR3 extends over 16 amino acids. V was cut by 2 bases and J by 0 bases, with 12 bases left in between. Germline lookup yields CDR1 MDHEN and CDR2 SYDVKM. The CDR3 DNA follows: TGTGCCAGCAGTTTACCCCGGGGGACTAGCACAGATACGCAGTATTTT. It translates to CASSLPRGTSTDTQYF.

Only a few counts were recorded for this clonotype. V and J are TRBV5-1 and TRBJ1-2; D perhaps matches TRBD1 (5 bases). CDR3 length: 13 amino acids. Germline V lookup: CDR1 SGHRS, CDR2 YFSETQ. Trimming left V 0 bases short and J 6 bases short, with 9 bases between. This CDR3 is CASSLEGPNGYTF. In nucleotides, the CDR3 is TGCGCCAGCAGCTTGGAGGGGCCTAATGGCTACACCTTC.

V is TRBV20-1 and J is TRBJ1-2; D is undetermined. CDR1 and CDR2 (germline): DFQATT, SNEGSKA (reference sequence). The CDR3 is 13 residues long. The V gene lost 0 bases and the J gene lost 7 bases, with 12 bases spanning the gap. DNA for the CDR3: TGCAGTGCTAGAGATCGAGGGTTAGGTGGCTACACCTTC. This codes for CSARDRGLGGYTF.